This T cell receptor beta chain derives from a study of blood T cell repertoires in COVID-19. Trimming took 5 bases from V and 0 from J, leaving 11 bases between them. Per germline, CDR1 MNHEY and CDR2 SMNVEV (reference sequence). This CDR3 contains 15 residues. Original data processing: Reference gene primer amplification in the assay estimated nucleated cell counts. Here immunoSEQ multiplex PCR was the method, and the copy in TCRdb shows in-frame clones only, minus some. Clone size and the V and J calls come from that table; the DNA yielded D and trimming. This sample has some 71,000 clones, with approximately 90% found just once.

The TCR was taken from a woman aged 18 to 35 with acute or convalescent COVID-19. The chain couples TRBV27 to TRBJ2-1; no clear D. Material for sequencing was peripheral blood. The CDR3 DNA reads TGTGCCAGCAGTCTCCGACATTACTCCTACAATGAGCAGTTCTTC. Protein: CASSLRHYSYNEQFF.